A single sample is the source of the 32 T cell receptor beta chains below, sequenced in a study of blood T cell repertoires in COVID-19. The assay was immunoSEQ multiplex PCR, and TCRdb's table has in-frame clones only and misses some. Here the sample spans some 130,000 clones, 75% to 90% being singletons. The sample taken for sequencing was peripheral blood. These receptors were obtained from a man aged 65-85 years with acute or convalescent COVID-19.

V gene TRBV6-6 combines with J gene TRBJ1-4; 8 positions agree with TRBD1. V dropped 8 bases and J dropped 8; count of bases not matched to a gene: 13. The CDR3 covers 15 residues. CDR1 and CDR2 (germline): MNHNY, SVGAGI (reference sequence). The DNA for the CDR3 is TGTGCCAGCCGCAGGGGGCGCGGATCCCAGGAAAAACTGTTTTTT. Encoded protein: CASRRGRGSQEKLFF.

The rearrangement links TRBV6-5 to TRBJ1-4; no clear D. Trimming stripped 2 bases from V and 7 bases from J, with 11 bases between. Germline V gene lookup returns CDR1 MNHEY and CDR2 SVGAGI. The CDR3 covers 14 residues. DNA of the CDR3: TGTGCCAGCAGTTACGGGGAGGGAGGTGAAAAACTGTTTTTT. It encodes CASSYGEGGEKLFF.

The J gene is TRBJ2-7, the V gene TRBV19; D possibly corresponds to TRBD1 (6 bases). Germline values: CDR1 LNHDA, CDR2 SQIVND (reference sequence). V gave up 4 bases and J gave up 4 bases, with 11 bases separating them. The CDR3 extends over 13 amino acids. CDR3 DNA: TGTGCCAGTAGTACCTCGAGGGGGTACGAGCAGTACTTC. Translated, it gives CASSTSRGYEQYF.

This clone was recorded once. The chain recombines TRBV10-1 with TRBJ2-5; 7 nucleotides agree with TRBD2. The CDR3 contains 16 residues. V gave up 0 bases and J gave up 1 base; unmatched junction bases: 5. Germline V lookup: CDR1 WNHNN, CDR2 SYGVQD (reference sequence). The CDR3 loop reads CASSESASGGQETQYF. The CDR3 DNA is TGCGCCAGCAGTGAGTCCGCTAGCGGAGGCCAAGAGACCCAGTACTTC.

The chain has TRBV27 and TRBJ1-1; TRBD1 agrees at 7 bases. V shed 6 bases and J 3 bases; nucleotides not matched to a gene: 7. The CDR3 contains 14 residues. CDR1 is MNHEY and CDR2 is SMNVEV in the germline V gene (reference sequence). The CDR3 region is CASRPGGRDTEAFF. CDR3 bases: TGTGCCAGCAGGCCAGGGGGGCGAGACACTGAAGCTTTCTTT.

This clone has just one count. The chain recombines TRBV24-1 with TRBJ1-2, with D hard to call. V lost 1 base and J 4 bases, leaving 15 bases between the germline ends. The CDR3 contains 16 residues. Germline V CDR1 and CDR2: KGHDR, SFDVKD. The CDR3 DNA reads as TGTGCCACCAGTGATTTCCGCGGGCCGGCGGGCTATGGCTACACCTTC. Protein sequence: CATSDFRGPAGYGYTF.

The chain joins TRBV5-1 to TRBJ2-1; D is unclear. Trimming stripped 7 bases from V and 2 bases from J, with 16 bases between. In germline, CDR1 is SGHRS, CDR2 YFSETQ. The CDR3 spans 15 residues. The CDR3 is CASGSREVPYNEQFF. Here the CDR3 DNA reads TGCGCCAGCGGGTCCCGCGAGGTACCCTACAATGAGCAGTTCTTC.

The chain links TRBV5-1 to TRBJ1-2, with D perhaps matching TRBD1 (5 bases). The length of the CDR3 is 15 residues. V was cut by 5 bases and J by 10 bases, with 24 bases left in between. Germline CDR1 reads SGHRS; CDR2 reads YFSETQ. DNA for the CDR3: TGCGCCAGCAGGTTGAGGAGTGACAGCATTAGAGCCTACACCTTC. Residues: CASRLRSDSIRAYTF. Drawing the rest from reference TRBV5-1 and TRBJ1-2, the complete variable domain is KAGVTQTPRYLIKTRGQQVTLSCSPISGHRSVSWYQQTPGQGLQFLFEYFSETQRNKGNFPGRFSGRQFSNSRSEMNVSTLELGDSALYLCASRLRSDSIRAYTFGSGTRLTVV.

This sequence joins TRBV28 and TRBJ2-7, with a possible D match to TRBD1 (6 bases). The CDR3 spans 12 residues. Germline values: CDR1 MDHEN, CDR2 SYDVKM. Trimming stripped 4 bases from V and 9 bases from J, with 13 bases between. CDR3 sequence reads: CASSSSRGGQYF. The CDR3, as DNA: TGTGCCAGCAGTTCGAGCAGGGGTGGGCAGTACTTC.

The chain combines TRBV2 with TRBJ1-1, with no clear D. Germline V gives CDR1 SNHLY, CDR2 FYNNEI. The V end was cut by 9 bases, the J end by 14 bases, with 19 bases between. CDR3 size: 11 residues. The CDR3 coding sequence is TGTGCCAGTGCAAGCGGACGGTTTTCCTTCTTT. It is translated as CASASGRFSFF.

V and J are TRBV5-4 and TRBJ2-2; 7 nucleotides line up with TRBD2. Per the germline V gene, CDR1 is SGHNT and CDR2 is YYREEE (reference sequence). This CDR3 has 16 residues. V gave up 0 bases and J gave up 5 bases; unmatched junction bases: 7. For the CDR3, the DNA is TGTGCCAGCAGCTTGGACGCAGCGGGGATGACCGGGGAGCTGTTTTTT. Amino acid sequence: CASSLDAAGMTGELFF.

This sequence joins TRBV5-1 and TRBJ2-5; TRBD2 matches 8 bases. The V gene end was trimmed by 0 bases and the J gene end by 2 bases; junction bases not matched to a gene: 6. There are 16 residues in the CDR3. CDR1 SGHRS and CDR2 YFSETQ come from the germline V gene. CDR3 bases: TGCGCCAGCAGCTTGGGGCCCCGGGGGGGACAAGAGACCCAGTACTTC. Amino acid sequence: CASSLGPRGGQETQYF.

The chain links TRBV5-4 to TRBJ2-7, with 9 bases that match TRBD1. The V gene end was trimmed by 4 bases and the J gene end by 5 bases; junction bases not matched to a gene: 10. CDR1 and CDR2 from the germline V gene are SGHNT and YYREEE (reference sequence). The CDR3 is made up of 15 amino acids. CDR3 residues: CASSTPGQGGHEQYF. In nucleotides, the CDR3 is TGTGCCAGCAGCACGCCGGGACAGGGAGGCCACGAGCAGTACTTC. The full variable domain, completed using reference TRBV5-4 and TRBJ2-7, is ETGVTQSPTHLIKTRGQQVTLRCSSQSGHNTVSWYQQALGQGPQFIFQYYREEENGRGNFPPRFSGLQFPNYSSELNVNALELDDSALYLCASSTPGQGGHEQYFGPGTRLTVT.

V gene TRBV29-1 combines with J gene TRBJ2-1, with 13 bases matching TRBD2. The germline gives CDR1 SQVTM, CDR2 ANQGSEA. CDR3 length: 14 residues. J gave up 7 bases and V 6 bases, and 6 bases lay outside the gene matches. The CDR3 loop is CSVRRLAGGNEQFF. The CDR3 DNA follows: TGCAGCGTGCGACGACTAGCGGGGGGAAATGAGCAGTTCTTC.

This chain uses TRBV11-2 with TRBJ2-7; 8 nucleotides match TRBD2. The CDR3 covers 15 residues. The V segment lost 4 bases and the J segment 0 bases; nucleotides outside the gene matches: 5. CDR1 and CDR2 from the germline V gene are SGHAT and FQNNGV. CDR3 sequence reads: CASSSAGGSSYEQYF. CDR3 nucleotide sequence: TGTGCCAGCAGCTCCGCGGGGGGTAGCTCCTACGAGCAGTACTTC.

This chain uses TRBV18 with TRBJ2-3; 7 bases align to TRBD2. This CDR3 region has 13 residues. The trim removed 1 base at V and 6 bases at J, leaving 1 base unmatched. Germline values: CDR1 KGHSH, CDR2 LQKENI. The CDR3 DNA is TGTGCCAGCTCACCACTGGGAGGGGATACGCAGTATTTT. Residues: CASSPLGGDTQYF.

V usage is TRBV10-3 and J usage is TRBJ2-7; perhaps TRBD2 as D (6 bases). This CDR3 is built from 15 residues. Germline assignment: CDR1 ENHRY and CDR2 SYGVKD. Trimming pared 3 bases from V and 2 bases from J, leaving 14 bases between. CDR3 protein: CAISEGGLRPYEQYF. The CDR3 nucleotides read TGTGCCATCAGTGAAGGAGGGCTTCGTCCCTACGAGCAGTACTTC.

The V and J genes are TRBV11-2 and TRBJ2-4; TRBD2 might be the D (5 bases). The germline gives CDR1 SGHAT, CDR2 FQNNGV. V was cut by 5 bases and J by 3 bases, with 20 bases left in between. This CDR3 has 17 residues. The CDR3 DNA sequence: TGTGCCAGCAGCACGATTCGTAACCTCGGGGTCAAAAACATTCAGTACTTC. Residues: CASSTIRNLGVKNIQYF.

This clone was observed a single time. The CDR3: CASSPNRGLHQETQYF. The CDR3 DNA follows: TGCGCCAGCAGCCCCAACCGGGGACTACACCAAGAGACCCAGTACTTC. The chain links TRBV10-1 to TRBJ2-5, with TRBD2 matching 7 bases. The CDR3 is 16 residues long. Per the germline V gene, CDR1 is WNHNN and CDR2 is SYGVQD (reference sequence). Losses at the gene ends were 6 bases for V and 0 bases for J; bases not matched to a gene: 10.

This clone occurred a few times. The chain employs TRBV11-2 and TRBJ1-6, with a tentative D call TRBD1 (6 bases). Germline loops: CDR1 SGHAT, CDR2 FQNNGV. The V and J ends lost 4 bases and 10 bases respectively, with 17 bases between them. This CDR3 comprises 15 residues. The chain's CDR3 is CASSSALQGSSPLHF. CDR3 in DNA: TGTGCCAGCAGCTCGGCCCTACAGGGCAGCTCACCCCTCCACTTT. Variable domain in full (rest from reference TRBV11-2 and TRBJ1-6): EAGVAQSPRYKIIEKRQSVAFWCNPISGHATLYWYQQILGQGPKLLIQFQNNGVVDDSQLPKDRFSAERLKGVDSTLKIQPAKLEDSAVYLCASSSALQGSSPLHFGNGTRLTVT.

V gene TRBV28 combines with J gene TRBJ2-1; TRBD1 aligns across 9 bases. Unmatched junction bases numbered 8, after V lost 6 bases and J lost 8 bases. Germline V gives CDR1 MDHEN, CDR2 SYDVKM. The CDR3 is 14 residues long. Here the CDR3 reads CASRSGTGFDEQFF. The CDR3, as DNA: TGTGCCAGCAGGTCCGGGACAGGGTTTGATGAGCAGTTCTTC. Variable domain in full (rest from reference TRBV28 and TRBJ2-1): DVKVTQSSRYLVKRTGEKVFLECVQDMDHENMFWYRQDPGLGLRLIYFSYDVKMKEKGDIPEGYSVSREKKERFSLILESASTNQTSMYLCASRSGTGFDEQFFGPGTRLTVL.

This clone was found a few times. The V gene is TRBV2, the J gene TRBJ1-1; 11 bases align to TRBD1. Trimming removed 4 bases from V and 3 bases from J; junction bases left unmatched: 1. Germline assignment: CDR1 SNHLY and CDR2 FYNNEI. The CDR3 sequence is 14 residues long. The CDR3 spells CASSGTGGYTEAFF. The DNA of the CDR3 is TGTGCCAGCAGTGGGACAGGGGGCTACACTGAAGCTTTCTTT.

The CDR3 is CASSTFQGSSYNEQFF. The CDR3 bases are TGTGCCAGCAGCACATTTCAGGGATCCTCCTACAATGAGCAGTTCTTC. The chain combines TRBV5-5 with TRBJ2-1, with D perhaps matching TRBD1 (5 bases). Trimming removed 4 bases at V and 0 bases at J, with 14 bases between. This CDR3 comprises 16 residues. Per the germline V gene, CDR1 is SGHKS and CDR2 is YYEKEE (reference sequence).

J is TRBJ2-6 and V is TRBV5-1; no definite D call. The CDR3 is 14 residues long. The V end was cut by 7 bases, the J end by 4 bases, with 12 bases between. Germline V lookup: CDR1 SGHRS, CDR2 YFSETQ. CDR3 nucleotide sequence: TGCGCCAGCTCCTTCTTCTACGGGGCCAACGTCCTGACTTTC. This encodes CASSFFYGANVLTF.

This chain uses TRBV27 with TRBJ1-2; D not resolved. Germline V gene lookup returns CDR1 MNHEY and CDR2 SMNVEV (reference sequence). CDR3 size: 14 residues. Trimming removed 5 bases at V and 8 bases at J, with 18 bases between. The DNA of the CDR3 is TGTGCCAGCAGTCTACTGTCATCGAATGCGGGCTACACCTTC. This codes for CASSLLSSNAGYTF.

The rearrangement links TRBV3-1 (or the pseudogene TRBV3-2) to TRBJ2-7; D may be TRBD1 (5 bases). V lost 5 bases and J lost 9, with 23 bases in between. There are 15 residues in the CDR3. Per the germline V gene, CDR1 is LGHDT and CDR2 is YNNKEL (reference sequence). The CDR3 region has the DNA TGTGCCAGCAGCGCAGGGCCCCTACCCCGTCTAAGGCAGTACTTC. Its protein is CASSAGPLPRLRQYF.

This rearrangement joins TRBV5-1 to TRBJ2-3; D might be TRBD1 (6 bases). V was cut by 0 bases and J by 1 base, with 12 bases left in between. CDR3 length: 16 residues. Germline CDR1 and CDR2: SGHRS and YFSETQ. CDR3 DNA: TGCGCCAGCAGCTTGGCAGGGGCTAGAGGCACAGATACGCAGTATTTT. Translating it yields CASSLAGARGTDTQYF.

The rearrangement joins TRBV4-2 to TRBJ2-2; D is possibly TRBD2 (5 bases). Trimming stripped 1 base from V and 2 bases from J, with 8 bases between. CDR1 LGHNA and CDR2 YNFKEQ come from the germline V gene. The CDR3 spans 15 residues. CDR3 in amino acids: CASSQAGLNTGELFF. CDR3 sequence (DNA): TGTGCCAGCAGCCAAGCGGGGTTAAACACCGGGGAGCTGTTTTTT.

The chain employs TRBV5-5 and TRBJ1-1; 10 nucleotides align to TRBD1. CDR3 length equals 15 residues. From germline, CDR1 is SGHKS and CDR2 YYEKEE (reference sequence). V was clipped by 4 bases and J by 4 bases; unmatched bases: 7. CDR3 DNA sequence: TGTGCCAGCAGCCTGAGACAGGGGGCCATCACTGAAGCTTTCTTT. Translation gives CASSLRQGAITEAFF.

This clone has only a few counts. V is TRBV19 and J is TRBJ1-6; 10 bases map to TRBD1. The length of the CDR3 is 15 residues. Germline values: CDR1 LNHDA, CDR2 SQIVND (reference sequence). The V and J ends lost 3 bases and 9 bases, in that order; junction bases with no gene match: 5. The DNA for the CDR3 is TGTGCCAGTAGTATTCGAGGACAGGGGGGTTCACCCCTCCACTTT. This encodes CASSIRGQGGSPLHF.

This clone occurred a few times. The gene calls are TRBV7-2 and TRBJ2-3, with D possibly TRBD1 on 6 matching bases. This CDR3 is built from 15 residues. Germline V CDR1 and CDR2: SGHTA, FQGNSA. V was shortened by 1 base and J by 0 bases, with 8 bases between the two germline ends. The CDR3 region is CASSLGQGSTDTQYF. The CDR3 nucleotides read TGTGCCAGCAGCTTAGGGCAGGGGAGCACAGATACGCAGTATTTT.

This clone has ten or more counts. The chain uses TRBV5-5 and TRBJ1-5; D is unclear. CDR3 size: 14 residues. Germline loops: CDR1 SGHKS, CDR2 YYEKEE (reference sequence). Trimming took off 0 bases at V and 8 bases at J, with 12 bases between the two ends. CDR3 bases: TGTGCCAGCAGCTTGGGTGTCTTTGGAGAGCCCCAGCATTTT. It translates to CASSLGVFGEPQHF.